Sequencing of this T cell receptor (beta chain) was carried out in a study of T-cell reconstitution after alpha-beta-depleted transplantation in children. The CDR3 covers 15 residues. Per the germline V gene, CDR1 is MNHEY and CDR2 is SMNVEV (reference sequence). V shed 4 bases, J shed 6 bases, and the junction held 4 bases outside the gene matches. Unique molecular identifiers were built into the TCRbeta library. From the PCR reads, TCRdb called clonotypes with MiXCR, one entry per CDR3 protein. The data show 350,000 to 500,000 distinct CDR3 sequences, 43% seen once. The TCR originated in a girl aged 2 to 10 with aplastic anemia, due to receive a stem cell transplant. The J gene is TRBJ2-1, the V gene TRBV27; the match to TRBD2 covers 12 bases. Sequenced here: PBMCs, sampled before TCRalphabeta/CD19-depleted stem cell transplant. In DNA form, the CDR3 reads TGTGCCAGCAGTTCACCGGGACTAGCGGGCAATGAGCAGTTCTTC. Its translation is CASSSPGLAGNEQFF.